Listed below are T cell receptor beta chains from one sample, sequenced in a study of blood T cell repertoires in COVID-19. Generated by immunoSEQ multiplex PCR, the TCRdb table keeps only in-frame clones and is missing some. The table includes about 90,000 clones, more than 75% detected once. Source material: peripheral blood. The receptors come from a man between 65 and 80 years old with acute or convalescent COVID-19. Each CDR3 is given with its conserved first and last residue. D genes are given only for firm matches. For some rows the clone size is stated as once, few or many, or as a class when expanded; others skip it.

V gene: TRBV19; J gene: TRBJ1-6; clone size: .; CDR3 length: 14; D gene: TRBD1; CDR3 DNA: TGTGCCAGTACCAGACAGGGGGCAGGTTCACCCCTCCACTTT; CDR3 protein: CASTRQGAGSPLHF
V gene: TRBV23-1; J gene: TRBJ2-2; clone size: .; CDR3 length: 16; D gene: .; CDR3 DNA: TGCGCCAGCAGTCAAACCCCCGGGTACCCCACCGGGGAGCTGTTTTTT; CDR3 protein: CASSQTPGYPTGELFF
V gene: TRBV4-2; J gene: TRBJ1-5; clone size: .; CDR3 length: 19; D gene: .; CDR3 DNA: TGTGCCAGCAGCCACCCCCCGGGGATCCCATTCGCTTCCAATCAGCCCCAGCATTTT; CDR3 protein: CASSHPPGIPFASNQPQHF
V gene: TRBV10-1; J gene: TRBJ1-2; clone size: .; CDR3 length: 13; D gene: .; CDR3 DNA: TGCGCCAGCAGTGAGATACGGGACTATGGCTACACCTTC; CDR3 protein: CASSEIRDYGYTF
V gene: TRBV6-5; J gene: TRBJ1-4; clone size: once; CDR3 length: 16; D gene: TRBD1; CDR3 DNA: TGTGCCAGCAGTTATAGCGGGACAGGGTGGATGGGAAAACTGTTTTTT; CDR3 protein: CASSYSGTGWMGKLFF
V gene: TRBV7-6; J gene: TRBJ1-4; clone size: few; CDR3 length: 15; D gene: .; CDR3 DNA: TGTGCCAGCAGCTTCTCCCTGGAGGATAATGAAAAACTGTTTTTT; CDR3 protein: CASSFSLEDNEKLFF
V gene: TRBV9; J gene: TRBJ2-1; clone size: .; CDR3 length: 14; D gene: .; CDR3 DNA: TGTGCCAGCAGCACCCTCCGAGTGTCCGATGAGCAGTTCTTC; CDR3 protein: CASSTLRVSDEQFF
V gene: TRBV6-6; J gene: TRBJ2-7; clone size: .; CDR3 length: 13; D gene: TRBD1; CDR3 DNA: TGTGCCAGCAAGACACAGGGGGCTTACGAGCAGTACTTC; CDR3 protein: CASKTQGAYEQYF
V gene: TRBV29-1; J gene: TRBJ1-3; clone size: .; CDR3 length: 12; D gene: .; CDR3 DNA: TGCAGCGTTGATGTGGGGGGGCACACCATATATTTT; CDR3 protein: CSVDVGGHTIYF
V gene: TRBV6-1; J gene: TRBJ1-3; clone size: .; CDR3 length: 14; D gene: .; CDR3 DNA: TGTGCCAGCAGTGAATCCTGGGGGGGGGACACCATATATTTT; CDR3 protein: CASSESWGGDTIYF
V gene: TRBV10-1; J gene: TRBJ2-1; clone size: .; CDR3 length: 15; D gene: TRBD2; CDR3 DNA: TGCGCCAGCAGTGAGTCGGCAGCGGGAGGAGGTGAGCAGTTCTTC; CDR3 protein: CASSESAAGGGEQFF
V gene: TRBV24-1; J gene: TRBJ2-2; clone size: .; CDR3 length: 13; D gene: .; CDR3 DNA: TGTGCCACCAGGGGGCTGAACACCGGGGAGCTGTTTTTT; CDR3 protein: CATRGLNTGELFF